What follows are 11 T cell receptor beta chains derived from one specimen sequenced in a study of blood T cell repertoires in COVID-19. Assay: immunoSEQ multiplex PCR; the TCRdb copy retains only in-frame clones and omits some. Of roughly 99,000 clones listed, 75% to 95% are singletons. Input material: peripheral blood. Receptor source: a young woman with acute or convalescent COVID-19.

Here the CDR3 reads CAWDGANYGYTF. CDR3 sequence (DNA): TGTGCCTGGGACGGAGCTAACTATGGCTACACCTTC. V gene TRBV30 combines with J gene TRBJ1-2; D is uncertain. The germline V gene encodes CDR1 GTSNPN and CDR2 SVGIG (reference sequence). The CDR3 covers 12 residues. V was pared by 5 bases and J by 0 bases, with 7 bases between.

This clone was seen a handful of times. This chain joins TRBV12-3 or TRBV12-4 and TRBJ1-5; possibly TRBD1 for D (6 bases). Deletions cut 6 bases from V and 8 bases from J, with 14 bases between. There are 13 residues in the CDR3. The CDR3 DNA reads TGTGCCAGCAGCTCGGGACATAGGGAGCCCCAGCATTTT. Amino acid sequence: CASSSGHREPQHF.

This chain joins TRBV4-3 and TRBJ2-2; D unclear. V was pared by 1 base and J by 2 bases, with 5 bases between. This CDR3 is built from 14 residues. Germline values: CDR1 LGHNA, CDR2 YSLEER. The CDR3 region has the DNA TGCGCCAGCAGCCAAGTACTCAACACCGGGGAGCTGTTTTTT. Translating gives CASSQVLNTGELFF.

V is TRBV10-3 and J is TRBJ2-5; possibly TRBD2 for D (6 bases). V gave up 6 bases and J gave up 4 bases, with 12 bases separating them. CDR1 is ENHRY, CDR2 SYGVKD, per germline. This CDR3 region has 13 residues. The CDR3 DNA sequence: TGTGCCATCAGCACAACTAGCTCAGAGACCCAGTACTTC. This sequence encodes CAISTTSSETQYF.

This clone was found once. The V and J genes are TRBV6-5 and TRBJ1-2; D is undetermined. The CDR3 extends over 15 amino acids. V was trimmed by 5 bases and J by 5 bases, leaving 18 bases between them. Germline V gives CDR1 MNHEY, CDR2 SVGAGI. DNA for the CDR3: TGTGCCAGCAGTACGGGAGCATCGAGTTGGTATGGCTACACCTTC. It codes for CASSTGASSWYGYTF.

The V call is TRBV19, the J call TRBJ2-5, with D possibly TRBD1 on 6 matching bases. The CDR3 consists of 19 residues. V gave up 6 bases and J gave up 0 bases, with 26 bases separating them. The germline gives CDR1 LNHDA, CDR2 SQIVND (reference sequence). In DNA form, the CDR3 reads TGTGCCAGTAGCCCTCTAAAGGGGGATAAATACCGGTACCAAGAGACCCAGTACTTC. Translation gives CASSPLKGDKYRYQETQYF.

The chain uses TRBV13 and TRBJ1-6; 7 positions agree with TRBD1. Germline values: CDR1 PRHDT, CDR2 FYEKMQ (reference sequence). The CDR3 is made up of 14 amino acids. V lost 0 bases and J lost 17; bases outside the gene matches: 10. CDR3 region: CASSLGNDRARIHF. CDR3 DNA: TGTGCCAGCAGCTTAGGGAACGACAGGGCGAGGATCCACTTT.

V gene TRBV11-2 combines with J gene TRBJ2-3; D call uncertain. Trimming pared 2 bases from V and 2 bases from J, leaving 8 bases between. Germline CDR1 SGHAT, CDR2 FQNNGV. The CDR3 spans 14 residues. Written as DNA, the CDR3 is TGTGCCAGCAGCTTAATGGCAACCACAGATACGCAGTATTTT. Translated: CASSLMATTDTQYF.

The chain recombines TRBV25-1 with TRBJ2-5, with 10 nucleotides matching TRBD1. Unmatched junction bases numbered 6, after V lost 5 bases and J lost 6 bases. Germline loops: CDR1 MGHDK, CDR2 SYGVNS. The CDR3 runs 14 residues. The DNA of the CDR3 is TGTGCCAGCAGTCCGACAGGGGGCGGACAGACCCAGTACTTC. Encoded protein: CASSPTGGGQTQYF.

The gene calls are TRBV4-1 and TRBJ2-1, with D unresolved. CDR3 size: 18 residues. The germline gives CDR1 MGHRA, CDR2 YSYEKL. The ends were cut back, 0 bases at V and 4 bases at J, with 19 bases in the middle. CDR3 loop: CASSQEHGFLPLYNEQFF. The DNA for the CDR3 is TGCGCCAGCAGCCAAGAACACGGGTTTCTCCCTCTTTACAATGAGCAGTTCTTC.

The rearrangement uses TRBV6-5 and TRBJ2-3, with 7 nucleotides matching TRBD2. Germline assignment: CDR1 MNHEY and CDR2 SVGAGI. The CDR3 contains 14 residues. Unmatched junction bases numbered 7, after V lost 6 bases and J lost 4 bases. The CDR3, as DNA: TGTGCCAGCAGGTTAGCGGGCGTGCCAGATACGCAGTATTTT. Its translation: CASRLAGVPDTQYF.